This TCR beta chain came from a study of T cell responses to AZD1222 COVID-19 vaccine. General study findings and limits: White British ancestry dominated among donors, who included more females, and clonal diversity was possibly underestimated. Baseline antibody screening turned up just six seropositive AZD1222 recipients. The span of vaccine-associated CD4 TCRs extended across spike, with dominance at 160-218 and 743-854.

Sequenced by immunoSEQ multiplex PCR; TCRdb stores in-frame clones only, minus some. The table lists about 120,000 clones, around 86% of them singletons, with under 25% in the top ten. Of note for this clone: Antigen: not known.

V lost 1 base, J lost 8 bases, and 3 bases stayed unmatched. This CDR3 is 13 amino acids long. Germline V lookup: CDR1 SGHTA, CDR2 FQGNSA. The chain recombines TRBV7-2 with TRBJ2-3; 7 bases map to TRBD1. The TCR was taken from an adult in good health. The sample was peripheral blood, taken on day 0 of AZD1222 vaccination. The DNA for the CDR3 is TGTGCCAGCAGCTTAGAGAGGGACAGTACGCAGTATTTT. Amino acid sequence: CASSLERDSTQYF.